Sequencing of this TCR beta chain was carried out in a study of blood T cells in healthy people across ages. Trimming took off 5 bases at V and 0 bases at J, with 14 bases between the two ends. Germline CDR1 is LNHDA and CDR2 is SQIVND (reference sequence). The length of the CDR3 is 15 residues. Study results and limitations: A roughly linear fall in TCR beta diversity per million T cells was seen with increasing age.

Primers used in a second PCR of roughly 6 to 11 cycles were a sample-barcoded 5' primer and a J-beta primer mix. A tag from a template-switch adaptor with 12 random nucleotides marked each cDNA molecule. TCRdb processed the 5' RACE reads anew with MiXCR; each CDR3 protein has one entry. The sample contains 1.5 million to 2 million distinct CDR3 sequences, 28% of which appear only once. This clonotype was recorded a few times. The target antigen is unknown. The rearrangement uses TRBV19 and TRBJ2-7, with D possibly matching TRBD2 (5 bases). The source of this sequence is a woman aged 25 to 39 in good health. Sequencing was done on a sample of blood. CDR3 sequence (DNA): TGTGCCAGTAGTTGGGCCCGGGAAGACTCCTACGAGCAGTACTTC. As protein: CASSWAREDSYEQYF.